Listed below are T cell receptor beta chains from one sample, sequenced in a study of T cell changes during pregnancy in multiple sclerosis. Measured with immunoSEQ multiplex PCR; TCRdb has only the in-frame clones, and not every one. Of some 26,000 clones listed, 75% to 90% are singletons. This specimen was CD4+ T cells from peripheral blood mononuclear cells, taken in the first trimester of pregnancy. These receptors were collected from a female donor in good health, enrolled as a control in a pregnancy study. Each CDR3 is given with its conserved first and last residue. A D gene is named only where the DNA matches it firmly. Some rows have no size entry. The others give once, few or many, or a class for an expanded clone.

d_call: NA
v_call: TRBV5-1
j_call: TRBJ1-2
clone_size: NA
cdr3_aa: CASSPQDTQAGGYTF
cdr3_nt: TGCGCCAGCAGCCCACAGGACACCCAAGCAGGCGGCTACACCTTC

d_call: TRBD1
v_call: TRBV18
j_call: TRBJ1-6
clone_size: few
cdr3_aa: CASSDREESPLHF
cdr3_nt: TGTGCCAGCTCAGACAGGGAAGAGTCACCCCTCCACTTT

d_call: NA
v_call: TRBV5-8
j_call: TRBJ2-3
clone_size: NA
cdr3_aa: CASSTWGAGTSTDTQYF
cdr3_nt: TGTGCCAGCAGCACCTGGGGAGCCGGCACTAGCACAGATACGCAGTATTTT

d_call: TRBD1
v_call: TRBV9
j_call: TRBJ2-7
clone_size: NA
cdr3_aa: CASSAIRDRGDYEQYF
cdr3_nt: TGTGCCAGCAGCGCCATCCGGGACAGGGGGGACTACGAGCAGTACTTC

d_call: TRBD2
v_call: TRBV4-3
j_call: TRBJ2-5
clone_size: NA
cdr3_aa: CASSQGAGAGQETQYF
cdr3_nt: TGCGCCAGCAGCCAAGGGGCGGGAGCGGGTCAAGAGACCCAGTACTTC

d_call: NA
v_call: TRBV19
j_call: TRBJ2-1
clone_size: NA
cdr3_aa: CASSGDGGYRPNEQFF
cdr3_nt: TGTGCCAGTAGTGGCGATGGAGGGTACCGGCCCAATGAGCAGTTCTTC

d_call: TRBD1
v_call: TRBV28
j_call: TRBJ1-2
clone_size: NA
cdr3_aa: CASYITGTAYGYTF
cdr3_nt: TGTGCCAGCTATATAACGGGGACAGCTTATGGCTACACCTTC

d_call: TRBD2
v_call: TRBV27
j_call: TRBJ2-1
clone_size: NA
cdr3_aa: CASSPGLAGVGEQFF
cdr3_nt: TGTGCCAGCAGTCCGGGACTAGCGGGAGTAGGTGAGCAGTTCTTC

d_call: NA
v_call: TRBV13
j_call: TRBJ2-7
clone_size: NA
cdr3_aa: CASSSPGYEQYF
cdr3_nt: TGTGCCAGCAGCTCCCCAGGCTACGAGCAGTACTTC

d_call: NA
v_call: TRBV7-9
j_call: TRBJ2-7
clone_size: NA
cdr3_aa: CASGRLGVTHEQYF
cdr3_nt: TGTGCCAGCGGTAGACTAGGGGTTACCCACGAGCAGTACTTC

d_call: NA
v_call: TRBV5-5
j_call: TRBJ1-3
clone_size: NA
cdr3_aa: CASVTGTSGNTIYF
cdr3_nt: TGTGCCAGTGTCACAGGAACCTCTGGAAACACCATATATTTT

d_call: NA
v_call: TRBV20-1
j_call: TRBJ2-5
clone_size: NA
cdr3_aa: CSAIQETQYF
cdr3_nt: TGCAGTGCTATTCAGGAGACCCAGTACTTC

d_call: TRBD2
v_call: TRBV25-1
j_call: TRBJ2-7
clone_size: NA
cdr3_aa: CASSEWGPSGSSYEQYF
cdr3_nt: TGTGCCAGCAGTGAATGGGGACCTAGCGGGAGCTCCTACGAGCAGTACTTC

d_call: NA
v_call: TRBV28
j_call: TRBJ1-1
clone_size: NA
cdr3_aa: CASSLSFTEAFF
cdr3_nt: TGTGCCAGCAGCCTCAGTTTCACTGAAGCTTTCTTT

d_call: NA
v_call: TRBV10-3
j_call: TRBJ2-5
clone_size: NA
cdr3_aa: CAISESGRDRETQYF
cdr3_nt: TGTGCCATCAGTGAGTCGGGGCGGGACAGAGAGACCCAGTACTTC

d_call: TRBD1
v_call: TRBV14
j_call: TRBJ1-1
clone_size: NA
cdr3_aa: CASSPLPDRVNTEAFF
cdr3_nt: TGTGCCAGCAGCCCGCTTCCGGACAGGGTGAACACTGAAGCTTTCTTT

d_call: TRBD2
v_call: TRBV19
j_call: TRBJ2-2
clone_size: once
cdr3_aa: CASSGLALNTGELFF
cdr3_nt: TGTGCCAGTAGCGGACTAGCGTTAAACACCGGGGAGCTGTTTTTT

d_call: NA
v_call: TRBV5-6
j_call: TRBJ1-2
clone_size: NA
cdr3_aa: CASLRDNNYGYTF
cdr3_nt: TGTGCCAGCCTTAGGGACAATAACTATGGCTACACCTTC

d_call: TRBD1
v_call: TRBV29-1
j_call: TRBJ2-6
clone_size: NA
cdr3_aa: CSAGDRRSGANVLTF
cdr3_nt: TGCAGCGCCGGGGACAGACGCTCTGGGGCCAACGTCCTGACTTTC

d_call: TRBD2
v_call: TRBV7-2
j_call: TRBJ2-7
clone_size: NA
cdr3_aa: CASSLASGRRYYEQYF
cdr3_nt: TGTGCCAGCAGCTTGGCTAGCGGGAGACGGTACTACGAGCAGTACTTC

d_call: NA
v_call: TRBV5-1
j_call: TRBJ2-2
clone_size: NA
cdr3_aa: CASSLSGGGELFF
cdr3_nt: TGCGCCAGCAGCCTTAGCGGAGGCGGGGAGCTGTTTTTT

d_call: NA
v_call: TRBV7-2
j_call: TRBJ2-3
clone_size: NA
cdr3_aa: CASSWPGRTDTQYF
cdr3_nt: TGTGCCAGCAGCTGGCCAGGGCGGACAGATACGCAGTATTTT

d_call: TRBD1
v_call: TRBV2
j_call: TRBJ2-7
clone_size: NA
cdr3_aa: CASRGQLSSYEQYF
cdr3_nt: TGTGCCAGCAGGGGACAGTTATCCTCCTACGAGCAGTACTTC

d_call: NA
v_call: TRBV11-2
j_call: TRBJ2-4
clone_size: NA
cdr3_aa: CASSLGAGKNIQYF
cdr3_nt: TGTGCCAGCAGCTTAGGGGCAGGGAAAAACATTCAGTACTTC

d_call: TRBD1
v_call: TRBV7-2
j_call: TRBJ1-1
clone_size: NA
cdr3_aa: CASSPGQGRTEAFF
cdr3_nt: TGTGCCAGCAGCCCCGGACAGGGGCGGACTGAAGCTTTCTTT

d_call: NA
v_call: TRBV28
j_call: TRBJ1-5
clone_size: few
cdr3_aa: CASSLRYSRGDQPQHF
cdr3_nt: TGTGCCAGCAGTTTACGATACTCCAGAGGAGATCAGCCCCAGCATTTT

d_call: TRBD2
v_call: TRBV9
j_call: TRBJ2-2
clone_size: NA
cdr3_aa: CASSARLAGAGAGELFF
cdr3_nt: TGTGCCAGCAGCGCGCGGCTAGCGGGGGCTGGTGCCGGGGAGCTGTTTTTT

d_call: NA
v_call: TRBV5-1
j_call: TRBJ1-1
clone_size: NA
cdr3_aa: CASSEVGGESTEAFF
cdr3_nt: TGCGCCAGCTCAGAGGTAGGGGGGGAGAGCACTGAAGCTTTCTTT

d_call: TRBD1
v_call: TRBV7-2
j_call: TRBJ2-7
clone_size: few
cdr3_aa: CASSHYGQAYEQYF
cdr3_nt: TGTGCCAGCAGCCACTATGGACAGGCCTACGAGCAGTACTTC

d_call: NA
v_call: TRBV6-6
j_call: TRBJ1-2
clone_size: NA
cdr3_aa: CASSYSGGGRGGYTF
cdr3_nt: TGTGCCAGCAGTTACTCGGGGGGGGGTCGAGGGGGCTACACCTTC

d_call: NA
v_call: TRBV30
j_call: TRBJ1-3
clone_size: NA
cdr3_aa: CAWSAHGDTIYF
cdr3_nt: TGTGCCTGGAGTGCCCACGGAGACACCATATATTTT

d_call: NA
v_call: TRBV4-2
j_call: TRBJ1-4
clone_size: NA
cdr3_aa: CASSQDPRVIGEKLFF
cdr3_nt: TGTGCCAGCAGCCAAGATCCCCGGGTGATTGGAGAAAAACTGTTTTTT

d_call: TRBD2
v_call: TRBV9
j_call: TRBJ2-7
clone_size: NA
cdr3_aa: CASSVNDWKSGSGYEQYF
cdr3_nt: TGTGCCAGCAGCGTAAATGATTGGAAAAGCGGGAGTGGGTACGAGCAGTACTTC

d_call: TRBD1
v_call: TRBV19
j_call: TRBJ2-1
clone_size: NA
cdr3_aa: CASSMGQGAHNEQFF
cdr3_nt: TGTGCCAGTAGTATGGGACAGGGGGCTCACAATGAGCAGTTCTTC

d_call: NA
v_call: TRBV6-1
j_call: TRBJ2-3
clone_size: NA
cdr3_aa: CASNHAQTTDTQYF
cdr3_nt: TGTGCCAGCAACCATGCACAGACCACAGATACGCAGTATTTT

d_call: NA
v_call: TRBV4-2
j_call: TRBJ2-2
clone_size: NA
cdr3_aa: CASSPRTGELFF
cdr3_nt: TGTGCCAGCAGCCCGAGGACCGGGGAGCTGTTTTTT

d_call: NA
v_call: TRBV5-1
j_call: TRBJ2-2
clone_size: NA
cdr3_aa: CASSQKGNTVTGELFF
cdr3_nt: TGCGCCAGCAGCCAAAAGGGGAATACGGTAACCGGGGAGCTGTTTTTT